This T cell receptor (beta chain) appears in the sequencing data of a study of CD8+ T cells in alopecia areata. This clone was seen repeatedly, ten times or more. Its antigen is as yet unknown. Treatment here: oral pan-JAK inhibitor, 5-10 mg twice daily. Following RNA extraction, reverse transcription yielded cDNA that acted as the sequencing template. Produced via immunoSEQ multiplex PCR; TCRdb's table is partial and in-frame only. The sample yields 180,000 or so clones, 50% to 75% seen once. Findings and limits, study-wide: Clonality exceeded that of normal scalp in lesional scalp, most notably in alopecia totalis/universalis.

The specimen was CD4+ T cells sorted from blood, collected around week 55, from a patient treated with tofacitinib. This TCR derives from a human donor with alopecia areata.

CDR3 amino acids: CASSLGSAYEQYF. The DNA of the CDR3 is TGTGCCAGCAGTCTGGGATCAGCCTACGAGCAGTACTTC. The chain employs TRBV6-1 and TRBJ2-7; no definite D call. V was shortened by 5 bases and J by 2 bases, with 10 bases between the two germline ends. The germline gives CDR1 MNHNS, CDR2 SASEGT. The CDR3 covers 13 residues.